This T cell receptor (beta chain) is drawn from a study of beta chain features in type 1 diabetes. Study-wide background: Taken together, all samples contributed around 100 million examined sorted cells.

Findings and limits, study-wide: A definitive answer on HLA type influencing TCRB rearrangement was not reached here. Type 1 diabetes patients had TCRB CDR3s that were shorter (moderately but significantly so) in all four CD4+ subsets. PCR, the amplification step, might favor shorter templates, equally in patients and controls.

The whole isolated RNA underwent reverse transcription, so sequencing captured expressed TCRB transcripts. This table comes from immunoSEQ multiplex PCR, and its TCRdb copy is limited to in-frame clones, with some not included. The table lists around 400,000 clones, roughly 12% of them singletons, with less than 0.02% in the top ten. CDR3 size: 13 residues. CDR1 SQVTM and CDR2 ANQGSEA come from the germline V gene. V lost 7 bases and J 0 bases, leaving 12 bases between the germline ends. This clone was seen more than once but under ten times. Its antigen is as yet unknown. The sequence was obtained from a young man in good health. Sequencing input: naive CD4+ T cells from blood. The rearrangement uses TRBV29-1 and TRBJ1-1, with D perhaps matching TRBD1 (5 bases). CDR3 residues: CSGWARVNTEAFF. CDR3 nucleotides: TGCAGCGGTTGGGCCAGGGTGAACACTGAAGCTTTCTTT.